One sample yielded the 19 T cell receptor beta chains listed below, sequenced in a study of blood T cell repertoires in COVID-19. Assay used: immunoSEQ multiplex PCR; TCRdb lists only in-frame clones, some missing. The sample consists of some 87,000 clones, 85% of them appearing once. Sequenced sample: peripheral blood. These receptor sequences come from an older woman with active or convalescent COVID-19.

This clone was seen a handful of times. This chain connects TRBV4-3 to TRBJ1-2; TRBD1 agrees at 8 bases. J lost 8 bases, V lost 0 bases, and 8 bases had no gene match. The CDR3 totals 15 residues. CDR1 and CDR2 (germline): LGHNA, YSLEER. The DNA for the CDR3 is TGCGCCAGCAGCCAAGATCGACAGGGGATTTCAGGCTACACCTTC. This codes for CASSQDRQGISGYTF.

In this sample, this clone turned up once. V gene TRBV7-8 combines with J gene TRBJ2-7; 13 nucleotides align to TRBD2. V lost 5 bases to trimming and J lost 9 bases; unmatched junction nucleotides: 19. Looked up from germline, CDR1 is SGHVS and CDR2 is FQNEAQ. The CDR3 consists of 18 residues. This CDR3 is CASSPWVGMTSGGSGQYF. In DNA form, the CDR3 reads TGTGCCAGCAGCCCCTGGGTGGGAATGACTAGCGGGGGGTCTGGGCAGTACTTC.

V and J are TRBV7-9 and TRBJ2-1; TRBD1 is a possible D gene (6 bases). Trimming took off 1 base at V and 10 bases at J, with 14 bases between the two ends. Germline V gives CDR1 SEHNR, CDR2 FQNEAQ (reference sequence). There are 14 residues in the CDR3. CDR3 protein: CASSLEGDGPEQFF. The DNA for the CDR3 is TGTGCCAGCAGCTTAGAGGGGGATGGACCGGAGCAGTTCTTC.

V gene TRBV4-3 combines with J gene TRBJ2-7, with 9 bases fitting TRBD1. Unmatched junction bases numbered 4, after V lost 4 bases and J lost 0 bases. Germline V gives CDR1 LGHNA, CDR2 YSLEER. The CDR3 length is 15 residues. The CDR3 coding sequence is TGCGCCAGCAGCCGGCGGACAGGGGTCTCCTACGAGCAGTACTTC. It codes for CASSRRTGVSYEQYF.

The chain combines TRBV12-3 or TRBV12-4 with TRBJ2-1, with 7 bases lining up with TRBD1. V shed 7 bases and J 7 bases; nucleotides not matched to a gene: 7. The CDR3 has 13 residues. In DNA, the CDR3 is TGTGCCAGCACCCGGAACAGGGGAAATGAGCAGTTCTTC. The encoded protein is CASTRNRGNEQFF.

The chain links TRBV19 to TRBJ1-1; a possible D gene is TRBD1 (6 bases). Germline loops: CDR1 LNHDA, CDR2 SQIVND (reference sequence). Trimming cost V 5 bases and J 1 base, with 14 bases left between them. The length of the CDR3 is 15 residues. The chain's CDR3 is CASSSQGFANTEAFF. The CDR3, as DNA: TGTGCCAGTAGTTCACAGGGCTTTGCGAACACTGAAGCTTTCTTT.

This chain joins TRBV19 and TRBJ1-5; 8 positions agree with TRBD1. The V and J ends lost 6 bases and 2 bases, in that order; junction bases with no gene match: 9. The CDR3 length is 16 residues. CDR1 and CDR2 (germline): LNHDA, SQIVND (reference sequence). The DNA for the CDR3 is TGTGCCAGTAGCAGTATGGCGGACAGGGGCAATCAGCCCCAGCATTTT. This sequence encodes CASSSMADRGNQPQHF.

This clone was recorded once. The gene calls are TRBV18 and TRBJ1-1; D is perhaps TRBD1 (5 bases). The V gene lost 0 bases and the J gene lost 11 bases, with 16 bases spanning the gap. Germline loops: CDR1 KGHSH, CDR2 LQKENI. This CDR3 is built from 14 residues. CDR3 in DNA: TGTGCCAGCTCACCACCGATCAGGGAGGCAGGGGCTTTCTTT. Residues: CASSPPIREAGAFF.

Written as DNA, the CDR3 is TGTGCCAGCAGCCCCCGGACAGGGGGCGATGAGCAGTTCTTC. Its protein is CASSPRTGGDEQFF. The J gene is TRBJ2-1, the V gene TRBV6-2 or TRBV6-3; 11 nucleotides line up with TRBD1. CDR3 length equals 14 residues. Germline values: CDR1 MNHEY, CDR2 SVGEGT. Germline trimming cut 6 bases from V and 8 bases from J; bases unmatched to any gene: 6.

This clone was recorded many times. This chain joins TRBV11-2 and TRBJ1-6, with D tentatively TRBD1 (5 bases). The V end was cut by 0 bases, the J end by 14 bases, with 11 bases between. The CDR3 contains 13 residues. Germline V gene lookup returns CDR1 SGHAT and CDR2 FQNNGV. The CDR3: CASSLDYRGTLHF. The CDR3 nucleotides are TGTGCCAGCAGCTTAGATTATAGGGGAACCCTCCACTTT.

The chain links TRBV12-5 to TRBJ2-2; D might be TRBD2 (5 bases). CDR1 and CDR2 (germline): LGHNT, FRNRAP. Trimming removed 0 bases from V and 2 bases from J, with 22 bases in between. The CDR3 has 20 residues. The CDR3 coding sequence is TGTGCTAGTGGTTTGGTACGGAGTCCGGAGGATCAACTAAACACCGGGGAGCTGTTTTTT. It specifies CASGLVRSPEDQLNTGELFF. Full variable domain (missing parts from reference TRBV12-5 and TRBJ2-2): DARVTQTPRHKVTEMGQEVTMRCQPILGHNTVFWYRQTMMQGLELLAYFRNRAPLDDSGMPKDRFSAEMPDATLATLKIQPSEPRDSAVYFCASGLVRSPEDQLNTGELFFGEGSRLTVL.

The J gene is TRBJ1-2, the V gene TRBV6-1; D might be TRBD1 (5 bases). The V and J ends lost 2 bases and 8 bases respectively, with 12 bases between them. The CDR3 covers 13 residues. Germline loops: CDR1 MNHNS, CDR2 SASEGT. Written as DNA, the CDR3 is TGTGCCAGCAGTGAACGGGGGGAGAGCGGCTACACCTTC. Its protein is CASSERGESGYTF.

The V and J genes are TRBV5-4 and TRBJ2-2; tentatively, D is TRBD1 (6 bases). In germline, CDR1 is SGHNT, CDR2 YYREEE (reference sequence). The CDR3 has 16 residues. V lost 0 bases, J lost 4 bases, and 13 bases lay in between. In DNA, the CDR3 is TGTGCCAGCAGCTTGGGGCAGGGGTTTCGCACCGGGGAGCTGTTTTTT. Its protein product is CASSLGQGFRTGELFF.

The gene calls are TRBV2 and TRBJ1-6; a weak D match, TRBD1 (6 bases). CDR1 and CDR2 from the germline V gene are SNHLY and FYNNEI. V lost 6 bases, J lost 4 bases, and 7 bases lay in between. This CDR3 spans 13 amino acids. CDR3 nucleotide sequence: TGTGCCAGCAGGACAGGTTATAATTCACCCCTCCACTTT. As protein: CASRTGYNSPLHF. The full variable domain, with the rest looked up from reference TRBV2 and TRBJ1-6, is EPEVTQTPSHQVTQMGQEVILRCVPISNHLYFYWYRQILGQKVEFLVSFYNNEISEKSEIFDDQFSVERPDGSNFTLKIRSTKLEDSAMYFCASRTGYNSPLHFGNGTRLTVT.

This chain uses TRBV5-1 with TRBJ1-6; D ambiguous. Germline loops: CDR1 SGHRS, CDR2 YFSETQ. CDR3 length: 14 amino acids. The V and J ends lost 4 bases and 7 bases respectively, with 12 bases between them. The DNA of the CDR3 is TGCGCCAGCAGCCCTGGTGTCGAGAATTCACCCCTCCACTTT. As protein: CASSPGVENSPLHF.

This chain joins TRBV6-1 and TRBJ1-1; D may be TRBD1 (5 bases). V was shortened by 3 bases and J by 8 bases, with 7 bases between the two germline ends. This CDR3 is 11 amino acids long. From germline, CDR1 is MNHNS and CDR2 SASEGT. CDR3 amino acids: CASSEEGEAFF. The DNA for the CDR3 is TGTGCCAGCAGTGAGGAGGGGGAAGCTTTCTTT.

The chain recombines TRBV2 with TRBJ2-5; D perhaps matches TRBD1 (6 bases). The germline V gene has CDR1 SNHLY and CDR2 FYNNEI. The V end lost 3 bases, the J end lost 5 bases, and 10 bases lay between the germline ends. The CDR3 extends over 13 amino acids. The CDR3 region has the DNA TGTGCCAGCAGTGAGGACAGTAGGGAGACCCAGTACTTC. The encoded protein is CASSEDSRETQYF.

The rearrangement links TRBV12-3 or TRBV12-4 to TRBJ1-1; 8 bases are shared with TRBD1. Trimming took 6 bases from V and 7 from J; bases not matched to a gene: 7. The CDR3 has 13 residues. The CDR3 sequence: CASRLDREYEAFF. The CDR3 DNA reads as TGTGCCAGCAGATTGGACAGGGAATATGAAGCTTTCTTT.

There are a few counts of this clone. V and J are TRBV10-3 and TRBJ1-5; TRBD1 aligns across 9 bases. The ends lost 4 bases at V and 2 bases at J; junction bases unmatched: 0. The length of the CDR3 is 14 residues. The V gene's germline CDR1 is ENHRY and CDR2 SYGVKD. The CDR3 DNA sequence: TGTGCCATCAGTGGACAGGGGGGCAATCAGCCCCAGCATTTT. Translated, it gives CAISGQGGNQPQHF.